The source of this T cell receptor beta chain is a study of CD8+ T cells in alopecia areata (dated by TCRdb to the late 2010s). About the study as a whole: The treated patients took part in an open-label pilot trial in which moderate-to-severe alopecia areata was treated with oral tofacitinib at 5 to 10 mg twice daily. Scalp clonality was compared across normal scalp (n=4), patchy alopecia areata scalp (n=8), and alopecia totalis/universalis scalp (n=8). In both human patients and the C3H/HeJ mouse model, the study applied high-throughput TCRbeta sequencing to look at T cell clonal expansion in alopecia areata. Biopsies were taken from tofacitinib-treated patients at baseline and at 4 and 24 weeks of treatment, and a later scalp biopsy was taken in several of the tofacitinib-treated patients. Tofacitinib was administered for 6 to 18 months, and 6 months of follow-up off drug were then conducted to assess delayed response and recurrence. immunoSEQ multiplex PCR using 35 Vbeta forward primers and 13 Jbeta reverse primers was used to amplify TCRbeta CDR3 regions. RNA was extracted with the PAXgene miRNA kit for fixed scalp, the miRNeasy kit for PBMCs, and the RNeasy kit for mouse skin. In humans, TCRbeta sequencing was performed on scalp tissue and on sorted CD4+ and CD8+ peripheral blood T cells from healthy controls and from patients with patchy or totalis/universalis alopecia areata. In treated patients, disease severity was measured using the SALT score, which gives the percentage of scalp surface area affected. The research as a whole found: Many expanded lesional clones were found to persist in scalp and blood during tofacitinib treatment, and relapse after treatment cessation may be partly explained by this persistence. Unlike mouse skin, where gammadelta T cells dominate, normal human skin contains resident alphabeta T cells that get sequenced too, which complicates analysis of the scalp TCR repertoire. Because the treated cohort was small and had only one nonresponder, larger studies are needed to examine links between baseline CD8+ expansion and response. With tofacitinib, both scalp clonality and the number of expanded CD8+ clones among the top 100 scalp clones went down significantly. Compared with normal scalp, lesional scalp had higher clonality and more expanded CD8+ clones, particularly in alopecia totalis/universalis, a pattern that suggests antigenic drive. Shared TCR sequences between patients were less evident than in mice, which may be partly attributable to HLA diversity in the patient population.

CDR1 and CDR2 (LNHNV, YYDKDF) derive from the germline V gene (reference sequence). The CDR3 contains 16 residues, cysteine and phenylalanine counted. The kept DNA is CDR3 alone, 48 bases in frame from the first base. Between the V and J ends, shortened by 2 bases and 6 bases respectively, the junction contains 18 bases. Comment on this clone: Its target antigen remains unknown. No much larger clonotype is one base removed from it; base qualities were not supplied.

Reading the label with the study, this specimen's treatment or condition is: oral pan-JAK inhibitor, 5-10 mg twice daily. Lesional scalp punch biopsies and peripheral blood were obtained from alopecia areata patients. PBMCs were separated by density centrifugation and stained for CD3, CD4 and CD8, after which CD4+ and CD8+ T cells were sorted on a FACSAria. The receptor library was made with the immunoSEQ multiplex PCR assay. For TCR sequencing, RNA was extracted from every sample and reverse transcribed into cDNA to serve as template. First-strand cDNA was synthesized using SuperScript III with a 2:1 mix of oligo-dT and random hexamers. A synthetic immune receptor repertoire was used to gauge amplification bias, and whatever bias remained was removed computationally. The authors' pipeline ran thus. Raw reads were preprocessed to remove errors, and CDR3 was defined by IMGT conventions from the conserved cysteine to phenylalanine. Clonality was computed by normalizing Shannon entropy by log2 of the number of productive unique TCRs and subtracting the result from 1. Whether scalp clones were CD4 or CD8 was inferred by matching scalp TCRbeta sequences against CD4 and CD8 repertoires sorted from blood. The table comes from immuneACCESS by way of TCRdb, which keeps in-frame sequences with V and J called. Part of the clones is missing from these tables; in studies checked, under half for an unresolved V gene and the rest for unknown reasons. That table supplies the V and J calls and clone size; D and trimming were determined from the DNA. This sample gives some 150,000 clones in total; less than 75% of them show up just once. 16% of the sample lies in the top ten.

The rearrangement joined TRBV15 to TRBJ2-3; the D gene is perhaps TRBD1 or TRBD2, each of them matching over 5 bases. The source is a human donor with alopecia areata. The source material was CD4+ T cells sorted from blood, sampled at approximately week 61, from a patient treated with tofacitinib. The DNA sequence reads TGTGCCACCAGCAGAACTAGAGGGGATTTTGGTGATACGCAGTATTTT. It codes for CATSRTRGDFGDTQYF.